The sequence of this T cell receptor beta chain was determined in a study of shared clonotypes between healthy human individuals. Study-level points and caveats: Across a handful of donors, naive CD4 shared roughly 5.2%, naive CD8 more than 3%, memory CD4 2% to 2.5%, memory CD8 more than 0.35%. Across subsets, estimated richness was generally greater for naive than for memory populations.

This clone has just a few counts. No antigen is known for it. Per sorted-subset replicate PCR, input was roughly 220 ng DNA, representing some 30,000 T cell genomes. As originally analysed: Without quality scores, immunoSEQ junctional reads could not be filtered like full-length reads. Libraries were prepared by immunoSEQ multiplex PCR; TCRdb keeps only in-frame clonotypes and omits some of them. The DNA was the basis for D and trimming; V, J and clone size are from that table. This table has about 2.5 million clones, about nine tenths appearing once. The CDR3 loop spans 13 amino acids. Germline CDR1 reads LGHNA; CDR2 reads YNFKEQ. V dropped 5 bases and J dropped 0 bases, with 7 bases sitting between them.

V is TRBV4-2 and J is TRBJ1-1; D gene ambiguous. The sample was naive CD4+ T cells from PBMCs. Subset here: CD45RA+ positively selected. The TCR sequence derives from a young man in good health. Some clones in this sample may be carry-over from other donors' samples. CDR3 sequence (DNA): TGTGCCAGCAGCAACTTCGTGAACACTGAAGCTTTCTTT. Amino acid sequence: CASSNFVNTEAFF.